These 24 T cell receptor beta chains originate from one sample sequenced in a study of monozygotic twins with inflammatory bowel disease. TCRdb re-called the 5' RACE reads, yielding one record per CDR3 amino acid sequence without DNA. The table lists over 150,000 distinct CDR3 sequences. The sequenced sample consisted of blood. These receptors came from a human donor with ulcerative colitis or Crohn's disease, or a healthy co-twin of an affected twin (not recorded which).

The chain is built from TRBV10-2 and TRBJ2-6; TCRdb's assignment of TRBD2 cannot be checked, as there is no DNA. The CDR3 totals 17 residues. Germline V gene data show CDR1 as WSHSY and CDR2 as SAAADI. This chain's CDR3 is CASSEIAGSSGANVLTF.

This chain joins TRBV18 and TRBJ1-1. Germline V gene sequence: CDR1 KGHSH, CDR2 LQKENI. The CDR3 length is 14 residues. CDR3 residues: CASSPGTAGNAAFF.

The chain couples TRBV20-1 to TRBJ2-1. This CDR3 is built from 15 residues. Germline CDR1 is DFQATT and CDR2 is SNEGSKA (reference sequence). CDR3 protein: CSARDLRQRYNEQFF.

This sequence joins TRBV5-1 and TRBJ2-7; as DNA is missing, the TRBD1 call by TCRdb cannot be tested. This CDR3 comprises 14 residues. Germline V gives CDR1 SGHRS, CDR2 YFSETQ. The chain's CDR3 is CASSLSGTAYEQYF.

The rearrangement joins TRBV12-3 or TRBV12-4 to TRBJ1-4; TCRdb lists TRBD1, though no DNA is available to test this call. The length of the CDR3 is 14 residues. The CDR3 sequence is CASSSTARRRKLFF.

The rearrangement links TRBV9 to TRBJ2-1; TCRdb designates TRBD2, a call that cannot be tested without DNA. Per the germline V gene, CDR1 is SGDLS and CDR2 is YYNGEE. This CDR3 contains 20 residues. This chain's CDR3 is CASSHSPGTSGQFVGNEQFF.

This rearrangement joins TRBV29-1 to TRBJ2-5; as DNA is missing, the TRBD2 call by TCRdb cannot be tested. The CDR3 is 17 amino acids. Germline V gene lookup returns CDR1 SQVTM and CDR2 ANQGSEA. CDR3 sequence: CSVRSVGTWTLQETQYF.

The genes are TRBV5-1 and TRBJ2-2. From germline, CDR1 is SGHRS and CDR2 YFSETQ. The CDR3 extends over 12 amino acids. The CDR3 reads CASSLAFGELFF.

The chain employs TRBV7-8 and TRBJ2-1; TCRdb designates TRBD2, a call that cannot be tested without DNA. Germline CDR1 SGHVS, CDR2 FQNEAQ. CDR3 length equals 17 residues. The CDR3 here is CASSPDIAGGPHSEQFF. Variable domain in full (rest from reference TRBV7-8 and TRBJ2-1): GAGVSQSPRYKVAKRGQDVALRCDPISGHVSLFWYQQALGQGPEFLTYFQNEAQLDKSGLPSDRFFAERPEGSVSTLKIQRTQQEDSAVYLCASSPDIAGGPHSEQFFGPGTRLTVL.

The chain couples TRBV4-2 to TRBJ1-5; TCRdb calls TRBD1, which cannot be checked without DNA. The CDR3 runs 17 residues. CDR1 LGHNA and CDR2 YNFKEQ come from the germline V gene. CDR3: CASSQAPTGRSNQPQHF.

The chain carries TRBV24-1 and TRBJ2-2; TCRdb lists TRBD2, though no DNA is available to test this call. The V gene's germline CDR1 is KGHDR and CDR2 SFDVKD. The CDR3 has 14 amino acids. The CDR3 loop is CATSGEGRTGELFF.

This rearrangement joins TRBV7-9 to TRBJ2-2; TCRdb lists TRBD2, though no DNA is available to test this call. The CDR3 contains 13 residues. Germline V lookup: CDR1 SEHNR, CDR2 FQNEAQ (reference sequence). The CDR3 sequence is CASGTINPGELFF.

The CDR3 reads CSADIAGVRNTQYF. The chain combines TRBV29-1 with TRBJ2-3; TCRdb's assignment of TRBD2 cannot be checked, as there is no DNA. This CDR3 has 14 amino acids. Germline V lookup: CDR1 SQVTM, CDR2 ANQGSEA.

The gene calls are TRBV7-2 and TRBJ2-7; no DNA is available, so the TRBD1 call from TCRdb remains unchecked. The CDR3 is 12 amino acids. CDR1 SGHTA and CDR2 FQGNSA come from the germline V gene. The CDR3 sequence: CASSWGQDQQYF.

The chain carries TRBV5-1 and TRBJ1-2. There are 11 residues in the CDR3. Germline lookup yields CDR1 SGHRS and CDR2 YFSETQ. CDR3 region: CASRVADGYTF.

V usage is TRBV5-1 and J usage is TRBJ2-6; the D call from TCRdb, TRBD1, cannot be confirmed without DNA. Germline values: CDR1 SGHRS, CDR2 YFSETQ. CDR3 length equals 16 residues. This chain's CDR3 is CASSLGPPSGANVLTF.

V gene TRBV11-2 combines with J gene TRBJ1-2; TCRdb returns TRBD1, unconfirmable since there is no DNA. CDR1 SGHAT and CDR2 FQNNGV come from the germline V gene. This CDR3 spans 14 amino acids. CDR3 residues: CASSRTGGVYGYTF.

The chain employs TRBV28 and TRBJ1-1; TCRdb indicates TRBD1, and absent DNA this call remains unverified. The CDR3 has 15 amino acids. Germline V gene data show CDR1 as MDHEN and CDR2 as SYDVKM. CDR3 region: CASSPNRDRDTEAFF. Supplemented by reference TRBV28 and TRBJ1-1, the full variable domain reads DVKVTQSSRYLVKRTGEKVFLECVQDMDHENMFWYRQDPGLGLRLIYFSYDVKMKEKGDIPEGYSVSREKKERFSLILESASTNQTSMYLCASSPNRDRDTEAFFGQGTRLTVV.

The CDR3 reads CASSPLPGLAGEYEQYF. V gene TRBV14 combines with J gene TRBJ2-7; the TRBD2 assignment by TCRdb is unverifiable without DNA. The CDR3 covers 17 residues. CDR1 and CDR2 from the germline V gene are SGHDN and FVKESK. Variable domain in full (rest from reference TRBV14 and TRBJ2-7): EAGVTQFPSHSVIEKGQTVTLRCDPISGHDNLYWYRRVMGKEIKFLLHFVKESKQDESGMPNNRFLAERTGGTYSTLKVQPAELEDSGVYFCASSPLPGLAGEYEQYFGPGTRLTVT.

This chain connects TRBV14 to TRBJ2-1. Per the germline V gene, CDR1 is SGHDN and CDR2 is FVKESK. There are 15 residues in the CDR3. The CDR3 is CASSRVGTSYNEQFF.

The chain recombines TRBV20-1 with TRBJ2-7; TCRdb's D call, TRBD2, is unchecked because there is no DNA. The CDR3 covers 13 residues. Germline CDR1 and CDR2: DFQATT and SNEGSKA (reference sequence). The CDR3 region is CSPRSGGGYEQYF.

CDR3 region: CASSQWSSYNEQFF. This chain links TRBV7-9 with TRBJ2-1. This CDR3 region has 14 residues. In germline, CDR1 is SEHNR, CDR2 FQNEAQ (reference sequence).

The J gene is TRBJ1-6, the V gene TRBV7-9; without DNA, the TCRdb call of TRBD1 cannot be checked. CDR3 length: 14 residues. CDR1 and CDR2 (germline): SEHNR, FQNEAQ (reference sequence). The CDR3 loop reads CASSLGARHSPLHF.

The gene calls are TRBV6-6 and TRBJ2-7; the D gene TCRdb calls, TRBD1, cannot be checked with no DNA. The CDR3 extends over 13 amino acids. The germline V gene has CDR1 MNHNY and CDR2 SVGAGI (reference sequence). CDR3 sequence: CASRDSKTYEQYF.